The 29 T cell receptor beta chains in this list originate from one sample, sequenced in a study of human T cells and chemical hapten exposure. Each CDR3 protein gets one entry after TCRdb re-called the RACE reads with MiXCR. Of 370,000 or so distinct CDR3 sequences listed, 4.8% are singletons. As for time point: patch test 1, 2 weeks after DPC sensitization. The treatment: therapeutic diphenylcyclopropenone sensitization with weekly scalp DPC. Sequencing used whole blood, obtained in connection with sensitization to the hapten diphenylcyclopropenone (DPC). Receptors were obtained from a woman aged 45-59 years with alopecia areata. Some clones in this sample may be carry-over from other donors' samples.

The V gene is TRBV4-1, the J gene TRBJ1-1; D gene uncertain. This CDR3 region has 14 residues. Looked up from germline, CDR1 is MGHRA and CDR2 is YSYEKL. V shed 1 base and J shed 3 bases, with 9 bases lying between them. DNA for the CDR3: TGCGCCAGCAGCCAAGGAGGGCTGGACACTGAAGCTTTCTTT. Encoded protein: CASSQGGLDTEAFF.

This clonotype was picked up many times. CDR3 loop: CASSQRSGAEAFF. CDR3 in DNA: TGCGCCAGCAGCCAGAGGTCCGGGGCTGAAGCTTTCTTT. The V and J genes are TRBV5-1 and TRBJ1-1; no clear D. The CDR3 spans 13 residues. Germline V gene lookup returns CDR1 SGHRS and CDR2 YFSETQ. V gave up 4 bases and J gave up 6 bases, with 13 bases separating them. The full variable domain, rest sourced from reference TRBV5-1 and TRBJ1-1, is KAGVTQTPRYLIKTRGQQVTLSCSPISGHRSVSWYQQTPGQGLQFLFEYFSETQRNKGNFPGRFSGRQFSNSRSEMNVSTLELGDSALYLCASSQRSGAEAFFGQGTRLTVV.

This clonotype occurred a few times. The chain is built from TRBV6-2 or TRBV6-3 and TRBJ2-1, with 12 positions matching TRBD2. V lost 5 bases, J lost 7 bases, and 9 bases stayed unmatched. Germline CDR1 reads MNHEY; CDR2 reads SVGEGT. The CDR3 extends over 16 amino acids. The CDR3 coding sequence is TGTGCCAGCAGTGATCCTAGCGGGAGGGGGAGGAATGAGCAGTTCTTC. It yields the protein CASSDPSGRGRNEQFF.

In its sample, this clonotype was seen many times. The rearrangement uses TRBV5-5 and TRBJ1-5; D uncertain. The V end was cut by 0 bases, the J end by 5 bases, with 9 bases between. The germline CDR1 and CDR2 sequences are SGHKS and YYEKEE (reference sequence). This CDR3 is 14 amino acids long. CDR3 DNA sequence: TGTGCCAGCAGCTTGGACCCGGGATATCAGCCCCAGCATTTT. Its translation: CASSLDPGYQPQHF.

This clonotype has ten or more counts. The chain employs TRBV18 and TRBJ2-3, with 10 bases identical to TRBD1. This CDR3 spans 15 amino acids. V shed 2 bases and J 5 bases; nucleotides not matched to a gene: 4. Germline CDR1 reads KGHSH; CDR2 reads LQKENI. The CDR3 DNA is TGTGCCAGCTCACCATTAGGACAGGGGGAAGATACGCAGTATTTT. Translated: CASSPLGQGEDTQYF.

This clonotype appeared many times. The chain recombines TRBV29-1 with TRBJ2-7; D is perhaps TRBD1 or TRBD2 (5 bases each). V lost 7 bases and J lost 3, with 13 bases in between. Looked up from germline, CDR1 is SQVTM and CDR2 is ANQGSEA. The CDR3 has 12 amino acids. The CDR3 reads CSARDVDYEQYF. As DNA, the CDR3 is TGCAGCGCCCGGGACGTAGACTACGAGCAGTACTTC.

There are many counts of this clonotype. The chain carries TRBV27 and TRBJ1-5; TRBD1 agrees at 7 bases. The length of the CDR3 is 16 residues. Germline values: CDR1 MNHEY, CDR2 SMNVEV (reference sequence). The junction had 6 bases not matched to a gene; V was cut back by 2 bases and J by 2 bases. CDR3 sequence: CASSLRGPHGNQPQHF. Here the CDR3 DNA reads TGTGCCAGCAGTTTAAGGGGGCCTCATGGCAATCAGCCCCAGCATTTT.

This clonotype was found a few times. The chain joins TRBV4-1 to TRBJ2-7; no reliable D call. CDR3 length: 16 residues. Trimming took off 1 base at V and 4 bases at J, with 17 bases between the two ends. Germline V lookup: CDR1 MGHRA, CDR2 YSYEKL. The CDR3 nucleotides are TGCGCCAGCAGCCAAGCGAATGGCGAGTATTTGTACGAGCAGTACTTC. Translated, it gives CASSQANGEYLYEQYF.

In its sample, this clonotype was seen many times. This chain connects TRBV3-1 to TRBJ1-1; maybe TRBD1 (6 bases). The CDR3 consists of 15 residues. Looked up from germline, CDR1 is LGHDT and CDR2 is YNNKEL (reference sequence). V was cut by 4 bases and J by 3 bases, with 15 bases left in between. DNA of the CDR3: TGTGCCAGCAGCCCCTGGGGGCCAGACTACACTGAAGCTTTCTTT. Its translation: CASSPWGPDYTEAFF.

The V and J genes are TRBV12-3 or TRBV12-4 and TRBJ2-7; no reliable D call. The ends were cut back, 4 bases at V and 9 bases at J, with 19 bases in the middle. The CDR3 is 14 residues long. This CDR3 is CASSSVTAQNGQYF. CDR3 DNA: TGTGCCAGCAGTTCCGTAACAGCTCAGAATGGGCAGTACTTC.

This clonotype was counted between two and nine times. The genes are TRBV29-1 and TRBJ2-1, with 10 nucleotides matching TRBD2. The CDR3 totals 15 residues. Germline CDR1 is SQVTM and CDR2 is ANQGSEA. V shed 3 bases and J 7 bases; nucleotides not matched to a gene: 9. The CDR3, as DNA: TGCAGCGTTGAGACACTAGCGGGAAGAAAGAATGAGCAGTTCTTC. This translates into CSVETLAGRKNEQFF.

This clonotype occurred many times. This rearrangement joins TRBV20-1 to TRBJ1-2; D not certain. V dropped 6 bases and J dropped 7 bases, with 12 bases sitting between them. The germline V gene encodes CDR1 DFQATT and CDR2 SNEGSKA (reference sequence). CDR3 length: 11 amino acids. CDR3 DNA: TGCAGTGCCACAACCCCAGGTGGCTACACCTTC. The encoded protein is CSATTPGGYTF.

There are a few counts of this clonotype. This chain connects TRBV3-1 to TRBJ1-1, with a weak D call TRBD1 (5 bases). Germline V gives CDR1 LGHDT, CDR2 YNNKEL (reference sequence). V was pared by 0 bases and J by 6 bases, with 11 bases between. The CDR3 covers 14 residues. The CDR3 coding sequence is TGTGCCAGCAGCCAAGAAATACAAGGGGCTGAAGCTTTCTTT. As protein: CASSQEIQGAEAFF.

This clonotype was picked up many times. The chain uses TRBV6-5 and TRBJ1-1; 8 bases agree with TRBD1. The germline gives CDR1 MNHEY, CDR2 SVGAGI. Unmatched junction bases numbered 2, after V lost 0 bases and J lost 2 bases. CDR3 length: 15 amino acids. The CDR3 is CASSYSGQGNTEAFF. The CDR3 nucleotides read TGTGCCAGCAGTTACTCTGGACAGGGAAACACTGAAGCTTTCTTT.

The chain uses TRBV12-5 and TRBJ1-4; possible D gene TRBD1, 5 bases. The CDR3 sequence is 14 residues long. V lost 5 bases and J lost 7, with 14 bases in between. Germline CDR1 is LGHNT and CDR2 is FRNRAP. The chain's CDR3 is CASGPGGVSEKLFF. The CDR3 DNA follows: TGTGCTAGTGGTCCCGGAGGGGTGAGTGAAAAACTGTTTTTT.

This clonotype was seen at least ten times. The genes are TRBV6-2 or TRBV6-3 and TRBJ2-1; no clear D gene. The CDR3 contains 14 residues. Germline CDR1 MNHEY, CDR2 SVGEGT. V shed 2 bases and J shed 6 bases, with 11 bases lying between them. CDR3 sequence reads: CASSYRLGPNEQFF. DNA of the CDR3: TGTGCCAGCAGTTACCGTCTAGGTCCCAATGAGCAGTTCTTC.

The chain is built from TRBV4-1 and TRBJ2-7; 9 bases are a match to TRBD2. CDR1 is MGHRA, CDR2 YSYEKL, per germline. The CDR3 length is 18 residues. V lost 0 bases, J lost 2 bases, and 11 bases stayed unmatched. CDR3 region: CASSQEGPLSGGTYEQYF. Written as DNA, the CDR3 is TGCGCCAGCAGCCAAGAGGGCCCCCTTAGCGGGGGTACCTACGAGCAGTACTTC.

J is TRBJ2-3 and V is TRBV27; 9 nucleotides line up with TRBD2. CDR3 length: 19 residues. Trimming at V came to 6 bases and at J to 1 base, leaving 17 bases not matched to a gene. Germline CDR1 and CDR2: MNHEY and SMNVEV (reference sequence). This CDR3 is CASRALGAGGGLGTDTQYF. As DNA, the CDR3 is TGTGCCAGCAGAGCGCTGGGGGCGGGAGGGGGGCTAGGCACAGATACGCAGTATTTT.

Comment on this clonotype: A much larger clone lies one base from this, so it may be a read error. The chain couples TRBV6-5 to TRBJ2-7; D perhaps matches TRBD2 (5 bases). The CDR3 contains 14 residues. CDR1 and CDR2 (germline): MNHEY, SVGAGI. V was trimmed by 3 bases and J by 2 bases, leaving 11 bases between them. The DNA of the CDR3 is TGTGCCAGCAGTTATCCCCGGGATACCTACGAGCAGTACTTC. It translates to CASSYPRDTYEQYF.

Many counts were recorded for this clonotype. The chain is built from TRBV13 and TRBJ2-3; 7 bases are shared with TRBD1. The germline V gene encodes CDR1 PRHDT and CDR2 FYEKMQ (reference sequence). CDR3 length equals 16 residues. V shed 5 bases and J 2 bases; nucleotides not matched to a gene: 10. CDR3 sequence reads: CASSPPGTDLTDTQYF. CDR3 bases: TGTGCCAGCAGCCCCCCCGGGACAGACCTCACAGATACGCAGTATTTT.

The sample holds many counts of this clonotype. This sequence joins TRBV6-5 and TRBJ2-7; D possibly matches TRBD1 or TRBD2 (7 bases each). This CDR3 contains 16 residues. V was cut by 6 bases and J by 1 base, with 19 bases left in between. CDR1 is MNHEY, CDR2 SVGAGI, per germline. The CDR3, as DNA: TGTGCCAGCAGCCCCCAGGGGGGCGGGGGATCCTACGAGCAGTACTTC. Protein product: CASSPQGGGGSYEQYF.

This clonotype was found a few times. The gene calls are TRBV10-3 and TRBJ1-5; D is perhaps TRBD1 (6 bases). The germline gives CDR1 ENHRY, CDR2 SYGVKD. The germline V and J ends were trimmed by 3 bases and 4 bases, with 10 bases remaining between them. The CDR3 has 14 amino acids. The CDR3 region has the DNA TGTGCCATCAGTGATCCCGGACAGAATCAGCCCCAGCATTTT. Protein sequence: CAISDPGQNQPQHF.

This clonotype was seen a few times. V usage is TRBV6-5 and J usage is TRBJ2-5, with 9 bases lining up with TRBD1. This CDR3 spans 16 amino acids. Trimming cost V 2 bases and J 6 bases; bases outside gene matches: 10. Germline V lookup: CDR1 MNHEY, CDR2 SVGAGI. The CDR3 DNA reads TGTGCCAGCAGTTACCGACCTACAGGGGGCTTAAAGACCCAGTACTTC. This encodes CASSYRPTGGLKTQYF.

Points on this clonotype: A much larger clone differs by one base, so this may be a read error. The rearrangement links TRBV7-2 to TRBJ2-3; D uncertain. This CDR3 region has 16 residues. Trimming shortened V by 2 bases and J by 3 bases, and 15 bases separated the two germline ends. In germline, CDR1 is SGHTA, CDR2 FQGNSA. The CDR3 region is CASSLRIQERTDTQYF. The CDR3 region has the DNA TGTGCCAGCAGCTTAAGGATTCAGGAACGGACAGATACGCAGTATTTT.

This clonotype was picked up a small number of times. Here the CDR3 DNA reads TGTGCCAGCAGTTTCATCCCCGGGACTAGGAACTACGAGCAGTACTTC. The encoded protein is CASSFIPGTRNYEQYF. V usage is TRBV28 and J usage is TRBJ2-7; 8 bases align to TRBD2. Germline-derived CDR1 and CDR2 are MDHEN and SYDVKM. The CDR3 has 16 amino acids. The junction had 10 bases not matched to a gene; V was cut back by 3 bases and J by 3 bases.

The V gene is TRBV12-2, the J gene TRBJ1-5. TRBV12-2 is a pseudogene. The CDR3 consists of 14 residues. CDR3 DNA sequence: TGTGCAAGTCGCTTAGGGGAACCCAATCAGCCCCAGCATTTT. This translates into CASRLGEPNQPQHF.

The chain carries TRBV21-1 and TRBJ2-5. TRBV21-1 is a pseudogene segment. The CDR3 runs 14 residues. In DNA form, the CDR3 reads TGTGCCAGCAGCAAACGGACCAGCTGGGAGACCCAGTACTTC. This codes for CASSKRTSWETQYF.

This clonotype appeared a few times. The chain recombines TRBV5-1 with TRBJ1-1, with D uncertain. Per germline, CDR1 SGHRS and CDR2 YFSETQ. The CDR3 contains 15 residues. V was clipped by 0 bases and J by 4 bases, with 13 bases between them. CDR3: CASSLAAISGTEAFF. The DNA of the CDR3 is TGCGCCAGCAGCTTGGCGGCGATAAGCGGCACTGAAGCTTTCTTT.

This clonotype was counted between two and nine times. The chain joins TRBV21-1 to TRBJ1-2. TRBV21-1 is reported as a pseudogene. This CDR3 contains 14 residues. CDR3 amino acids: CASSVLRFIYGYTF. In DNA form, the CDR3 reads TGTGCCAGCAGCGTACTCAGGTTCATCTATGGCTACACCTTC.